The clone carrying this T cell receptor beta chain showed up just once. Germline V lookup: CDR1 SGHVS, CDR2 FQNEAQ. CDR3 length equals 16 residues. Trimming left V 1 base short and J 3 bases short, with 16 bases between. These data are taken from a study of blood T cell repertoires in COVID-19. Study as a whole: Whether acute or convalescent, the COVID-19 samples came from the United States, Italy and Spain.

Original processing notes: Nucleated cell number was recorded as an estimate derived from reference gene primer amplification. This table comes from immunoSEQ multiplex PCR, and its TCRdb copy is limited to in-frame clones, with some not included. The D gene and trimming were derived from the DNA, and the V and J assignments and clone size from that table. Among about 410,000 clones listed, 75% to 90% were seen once. V and J are TRBV7-8 and TRBJ2-7; TRBD1 might be the D (5 bases). This receptor was taken from a woman aged 30 to 39 with active or convalescent COVID-19. Input material: peripheral blood. The CDR3 spells CASSLDLTASVYEQYF. The CDR3 nucleotides read TGTGCCAGCAGCTTAGATCTGACAGCGAGCGTCTACGAGCAGTACTTC. Complete variable domain (other parts from reference TRBV7-8 and TRBJ2-7): GAGVSQSPRYKVAKRGQDVALRCDPISGHVSLFWYQQALGQGPEFLTYFQNEAQLDKSGLPSDRFFAERPEGSVSTLKIQRTQQEDSAVYLCASSLDLTASVYEQYFGPGTRLTVT.